Listed below are T cell receptor beta chains from one sample, sequenced in a study of blood T cells in healthy people across ages. TCRdb reanalysed the 5' RACE reads using MiXCR and keeps one entry per CDR3 protein. The sample lists some 1,000,000 distinct CDR3 sequences; almost 25% were seen once. These data also featured in a second study, about T cells of mothers and their children.

The specimen was blood. These receptors were taken from a girl aged 2-10 years in good health. Each CDR3 is given with its conserved first and last residue. A D gene is named only where the DNA matches it firmly. Clone size, where shown, is once, few, many, or a class for clones that have expanded.

J gene | V gene | D gene | clone size | CDR3 DNA | CDR3 protein
TRBJ2-5 | TRBV4-3 | . | few | TGCGCCAGCAGCCAAGGGATGGGGGGCAGGGGAGAGACCCAGTACTTC | CASSQGMGGRGETQYF
TRBJ2-4 | TRBV21-1 | . | few | TGTGCCAGCACCGATGGACAGACTACTTTAGCCAAGAACATTCAGTACTTC | CASTDGQTTLAKNIQYF
TRBJ1-2 | TRBV4-2 | . | . | TGTGCCAGCAGCCAAGCCTTGGGAGGCGGTGAAGGCTACACCTTC | CASSQALGGGEGYTF
TRBJ2-5 | TRBV9 | . | . | TGTGCCAGCAGCGTACGGGTGGAGGGGGAGACCCAGTACTTC | CASSVRVEGETQYF
TRBJ2-5 | TRBV28 | . | few | TGCGCCAGCAGTCCGAATCTCAGGAGGTTTGGAGTAGTTGGGGAGACCCAGTACTTC | CASSPNLRRFGVVGETQYF
TRBJ2-7 | TRBV24-1 | . | few | TGTGCCACCAGTGATTTGCGGGGTGGCTACGAGCAGTACTTC | CATSDLRGGYEQYF
TRBJ2-7 | TRBV7-2 | . | . | TGTGCCAGCAGCTTAGGAGGCCAGGGCCCCTCCGAGCAGTACTTC | CASSLGGQGPSEQYF
TRBJ2-1 | TRBV7-8 | . | . | TGTGCCAGCAGCTTAAGGATTAGCTTCAATGAGCAGTTCTTC | CASSLRISFNEQFF
TRBJ1-2 | TRBV9 | . | . | TGTGCCAGCAGCGTTTGGAACAGACCTAACTATGGCTACACCTTC | CASSVWNRPNYGYTF
TRBJ2-4 | TRBV21-1 | . | . | TGTGCCAGCAGGTCGTACGTCCACGGTCGGATTCAGTACTTC | CASRSYVHGRIQYF
TRBJ1-1 | TRBV27 | . | . | TGTGCCACCGGATCGACAGGGAACACTGAAGCTTTCTTT | CATGSTGNTEAFF
TRBJ2-2 | TRBV4-1 | . | . | TGCGCCAGCAGCCAATTCACGAACACCGGAGAGCTGTTTTTT | CASSQFTNTGELFF
TRBJ2-4 | TRBV20-1 | TRBD1 | . | TGCAGTGCCTCCGGGACAGGGTTCGTTTACCAGTACTTC | CSASGTGFVYQYF
TRBJ2-5 | TRBV6-1 | . | . | TGTGCCAGCAGTGAAGTTAGTCAAGAGACCCAGTACTTC | CASSEVSQETQYF
TRBJ2-5 | TRBV20-1 | . | . | TGCAGTGCTAGCTCAGGCCTGTGGGAGACCCAGTACTTC | CSASSGLWETQYF
TRBJ2-7 | TRBV29-1 | . | . | TGCAGCGTTGGATATCCTGGGTCCCGGCGGGACGAGCAGTACTTC | CSVGYPGSRRDEQYF
TRBJ2-7 | TRBV20-1 | . | few | TGCAGTGCTAGAGACCCTCTAAGCTCCTACGAGCAGTACTTC | CSARDPLSSYEQYF
TRBJ2-5 | TRBV29-1 | TRBD2 | . | TGCAGCCTGCGACTAGCGGTACAAGAGACCCAGTACTTC | CSLRLAVQETQYF
TRBJ2-1 | TRBV12-5 | . | . | TGTGCTAGTGGTCCCACCAATGCCCTTTGGGGAGCGGGTGAGCAGTTCTTC | CASGPTNALWGAGEQFF
TRBJ2-5 | TRBV29-1 | . | many | TGCAGCGTTGTGCCTTGGGCGGTCCAAGAGACCCAGTACTTC | CSVVPWAVQETQYF
TRBJ2-7 | TRBV7-8 | . | few | TGTGCCAGCAGCTTAGATGTGACTCTCTCCTACGAGCAGTACTTC | CASSLDVTLSYEQYF
TRBJ1-4 | TRBV24-1 | . | . | TGTGCCACCAGTGACCACATCAGGGGTTTAGGTGAAAAACTGTTTTTT | CATSDHIRGLGEKLFF
TRBJ1-4 | TRBV11-2 | TRBD1 | . | TGTGCCAGCAGCTTACAGGGAGGGGGCGCGGAAAAACTGTTTTTT | CASSLQGGGAEKLFF
TRBJ1-5 | TRBV12-3/TRBV12-4 | TRBD1 | . | TGTGCCAGCAGTTTATGGGACAGGGATTATCAGCCCCAGCATTTT | CASSLWDRDYQPQHF
TRBJ1-1 | TRBV7-6 | . | many | TGTGCCAGCAGCTTAGAACAGAACACTGAAGCTTTCTTT | CASSLEQNTEAFF
TRBJ2-1 | TRBV11-2 | TRBD2 | . | TGTGCCAGCAGCCCGTGGGCTCCGACTAGCGGGAGCCCTAATGAGCAGTTCTTC | CASSPWAPTSGSPNEQFF
TRBJ1-5 | TRBV3-1 | . | few | TGTGCCAGCAGCCAATCCTTCGGGAATCAGCCCCAGCATTTT | CASSQSFGNQPQHF
TRBJ2-1 | TRBV20-1 | . | few | TGCAGTGCTAGAGCCTCTGGGAAGAGGAACAATGAGCAGTTCTTC | CSARASGKRNNEQFF
TRBJ2-4 | TRBV7-9 | TRBD1 | few | TGTGCCAGCACCCTAATCAGGGGACAGGGAAGGGTAGGAAACATTCAGTACTTC | CASTLIRGQGRVGNIQYF
TRBJ1-6 | TRBV29-1 | TRBD1 | few | TGCAGCGCCCAAGGGACAGGCAATTCACCCCTCCACTTT | CSAQGTGNSPLHF
TRBJ1-2 | TRBV10-2 | . | . | TGCGCCAGCAGTGATTGGGGGTCTGGCTATGGCTGCACCTTC | CASSDWGSGYGCTF
TRBJ2-5 | TRBV7-9 | . | few | TGTGCCAGCAGCCGCCTAAACAGTCTCCAAGAGACCCAGTACTTC | CASSRLNSLQETQYF